These 25 T cell receptor beta chains were all obtained from the same sample, sequenced in a study of shared clonotypes between healthy human individuals. Clones were read by immunoSEQ multiplex PCR, and TCRdb kept only the in-frame ones, dropping some. Here the sample spans about 1.1 million clones, roughly 80% being singletons. Sequencing was done on a sample of memory CD4+ T cells from PBMCs. Subset specified: CD45RA-negative fraction. These receptors were obtained from a man younger than 30 in good health. Some clones in this sample may be carry-over from other donors' samples.

The V and J genes are TRBV11-2 and TRBJ2-1, with 7 positions matching TRBD2. Trimming removed 0 bases from V and 4 bases from J; junction bases left unmatched: 6. CDR3 length: 16 residues. Germline CDR1 is SGHAT and CDR2 is FQNNGV. CDR3 sequence reads: CASSLDWSGTYNEQFF. The CDR3, as DNA: TGTGCCAGCAGCTTAGATTGGAGCGGGACGTACAATGAGCAGTTCTTC.

V usage is TRBV6-1 and J usage is TRBJ2-7, with 8 bases fitting TRBD1. The CDR3 sequence is 13 residues long. Germline CDR1 is MNHNS and CDR2 is SASEGT. J lost 5 bases, V lost 7 bases, and 7 bases had no gene match. CDR3 in amino acids: CASNVNRGDEQYF. In DNA, the CDR3 is TGTGCCAGCAACGTCAACAGGGGGGACGAGCAGTACTTC.

As to this clone: A far larger clone is one nucleotide away, so this likely arose from a read error. J is TRBJ1-1 and V is TRBV4-1; D is uncertain. Germline V gene lookup returns CDR1 MGHRA and CDR2 YSYEKL. The CDR3 is 14 amino acids. Trimming stripped 0 bases from V and 0 bases from J, with 5 bases between. CDR3 residues: CASSQDPMNTEAFF. The CDR3 region has the DNA TGCGCCAGCAGCCAAGATCCAATGAACACTGAAGCTTTCTTT.

The chain joins TRBV2 to TRBJ2-7; D may be TRBD1 (6 bases). Trimming removed 2 bases at V and 5 bases at J, with 10 bases between. In germline, CDR1 is SNHLY, CDR2 FYNNEI. This CDR3 spans 13 amino acids. This chain's CDR3 is CASSERQVHEQYF. Here the CDR3 DNA reads TGTGCCAGCAGTGAACGACAGGTCCACGAGCAGTACTTC.

A note on this clone: Other DNA sequences in this sample translate to the same CDR3. The CDR3 loop reads CASSAIYQETQYF. The CDR3 DNA is TGTGCCAGCAGTGCAATTTACCAAGAGACCCAGTACTTC. The V call is TRBV6-1, the J call TRBJ2-5; D is ambiguous. V gave up 4 bases and J gave up 0 bases, with 6 bases separating them. This CDR3 region has 13 residues. Germline CDR1 MNHNS, CDR2 SASEGT.

This clone has more than one count but fewer than ten. The gene calls are TRBV27 and TRBJ1-2; D remains unclear. The CDR3 runs to 14 residues. Trimming stripped 5 bases from V and 6 bases from J, with 16 bases between. Per the germline V gene, CDR1 is MNHEY and CDR2 is SMNVEV (reference sequence). The CDR3: CASSPGWGGNGYTF. The CDR3 coding sequence is TGTGCCAGCAGTCCTGGATGGGGAGGGAATGGCTACACCTTC.

The genes are TRBV7-3 and TRBJ1-1, with 10 nucleotides matching TRBD1. Germline V gives CDR1 SGHTA, CDR2 FQGTGA. The CDR3 consists of 16 residues. V lost 5 bases and J lost 1; bases outside the gene matches: 7. CDR3 coding DNA: TGTGCCAGCAGCCCTTCTCGACAGGGGGCGAACACTGAAGCTTTCTTT. Amino acid sequence: CASSPSRQGANTEAFF.

The CDR3 DNA is TGTGCCAGTAGTATGCTCACCGGGAGTAACAATGAGCAGTTCTTC. Amino acid sequence: CASSMLTGSNNEQFF. This chain uses TRBV19 with TRBJ2-1, with a tentative D call TRBD2 (6 bases). Trimming stripped 3 bases from V and 5 bases from J, with 14 bases between. The germline V gene has CDR1 LNHDA and CDR2 SQIVND (reference sequence). The CDR3 spans 15 residues. Combining the CDR3 with reference TRBV19 and TRBJ2-1 gives the whole variable domain DGGITQSPKYLFRKEGQNVTLSCEQNLNHDAMYWYRQDPGQGLRLIYYSQIVNDFQKGDIAEGYSVSREKKESFPLTVTSAQKNPTAFYLCASSMLTGSNNEQFFGPGTRLTVL.

A few counts support this clone. V gene TRBV7-8 combines with J gene TRBJ1-5, with a possible D match to TRBD1 (5 bases). Germline loops: CDR1 SGHVS, CDR2 FQNEAQ. V lost 0 bases to trimming and J lost 3 bases, with 21 bases between them. This CDR3 has 19 amino acids. As DNA, the CDR3 is TGTGCCAGCAGCTTAGCGGGGCTCCGACAGAGACGACTCAATCAGCCCCAGCATTTT. This sequence encodes CASSLAGLRQRRLNQPQHF.

With regard to this clone: This likely stems from a read error, as it lies one base from a far larger clone. J is TRBJ2-3 and V is TRBV28; D gene unclear. Deletions cut 6 bases from V and 0 bases from J, with 4 bases between. The CDR3 is 12 amino acids. Germline V gene lookup returns CDR1 MDHEN and CDR2 SYDVKM. CDR3: CASRSSTDTQYF. The CDR3 nucleotides are TGTGCCAGCAGGAGTAGCACAGATACGCAGTATTTT.

The chain has TRBV5-1 and TRBJ2-6, with 9 bases aligning to TRBD1. The CDR3 is 17 residues long. V lost 7 bases, J lost 3 bases, and 11 bases stayed unmatched. CDR1 and CDR2 from the germline V gene are SGHRS and YFSETQ. The CDR3 sequence: CASALPGQGGGANVLTF. The CDR3 region has the DNA TGCGCCAGCGCCCTACCGGGACAGGGTGGTGGGGCCAACGTCCTGACTTTC.

This clone was seen repeatedly, ten times or more. CDR3: CAWSWGLSGNTIYF. CDR3 DNA: TGTGCCTGGAGTTGGGGGCTCTCTGGAAACACCATATATTTT. The chain uses TRBV30 and TRBJ1-3; TRBD1 might be the D (6 bases). The CDR3 has 14 amino acids. Trimming cost V 2 bases and J 0 bases, with 8 bases left between them. CDR1 and CDR2 (germline): GTSNPN, SVGIG (reference sequence).

This chain connects TRBV30 to TRBJ2-7; no firm D call. The CDR3 extends over 11 amino acids. V was pared by 3 bases and J by 5 bases, with 8 bases between. Germline CDR1 is GTSNPN and CDR2 is SVGIG (reference sequence). The CDR3: CAWRGPNEQYF. CDR3 sequence (DNA): TGTGCCTGGAGAGGGCCTAACGAGCAGTACTTC.

The chain couples TRBV2 to TRBJ2-7; 7 bases are shared with TRBD1. V lost 7 bases and J lost 6; bases outside the gene matches: 12. Germline CDR1 is SNHLY and CDR2 is FYNNEI. This CDR3 spans 14 amino acids. CDR3 protein: CASNSDRAGGEQYF. The CDR3 DNA sequence: TGTGCCAGCAACAGCGACAGGGCTGGAGGCGAGCAGTACTTC.

This clone was seen more than once but under ten times. The chain links TRBV7-3 to TRBJ1-1; D might be TRBD1 (6 bases). Germline V gene sequence: CDR1 SGHTA, CDR2 FQGTGA. This CDR3 is 14 amino acids long. V lost 5 bases and J 6 bases, leaving 16 bases between the germline ends. Here the CDR3 DNA reads TGTGCCAGCAGCCCACGGGGGGGGCAGGCTGAAGCTTTCTTT. Amino acids: CASSPRGGQAEAFF.

The rearrangement links TRBV5-1 to TRBJ2-5; D not resolved. The DNA end favors TRBJ2-7, so the J call may be wrong. CDR1 SGHRS and CDR2 YFSETQ come from the germline V gene. This CDR3 has 14 residues. The DNA of the CDR3 is TGCGCCAGCAGCTTGGAATCCCCGGTCGGCGAGCAGTACTTC. Translation: CASSLESPVGEQYF.

The V gene is TRBV21-1, the J gene TRBJ2-6; the tabulated D call, TRBD1, remains unverified against the DNA. TRBV21-1 is designated a pseudogene. The CDR3 totals 19 residues. The CDR3 reads CASSKGGLIVDSGANVLTF. Written as DNA, the CDR3 is TGTGCCAGCAGCAAAGGGGGCCTTATTGTTGACTCTGGGGCCAACGTCCTGACTTTC.

The chain's CDR3 is CASSPTTGPSEAFF. Written as DNA, the CDR3 is TGCGCCAGCAGCCCAACCACTGGACCTTCGGAAGCTTTCTTT. The chain has TRBV5-1 and TRBJ1-1, with no clear D. CDR3 length: 14 amino acids. Trimming took off 4 bases at V and 8 bases at J, with 18 bases between the two ends. CDR1 and CDR2 (germline): SGHRS, YFSETQ.

The J gene is TRBJ1-4, the V gene TRBV2, with D perhaps TRBD1 (6 bases). V shed 7 bases and J shed 4 bases, with 13 bases lying between them. The germline V gene has CDR1 SNHLY and CDR2 FYNNEI. The CDR3 is 14 amino acids. CDR3: CASNQGGGNEKLFF. In nucleotides, the CDR3 is TGTGCCAGCAACCAAGGGGGGGGTAATGAAAAACTGTTTTTT.

The CDR3 spells CASSLVGSADTQYF. The CDR3 nucleotides read TGTGCCAGCAGCTTAGTCGGGAGCGCAGATACGCAGTATTTT. The chain has TRBV7-3 and TRBJ2-3; perhaps TRBD2 as D (6 bases). V was clipped by 2 bases and J by 4 bases, with 10 bases between them. Germline-derived CDR1 and CDR2 are SGHTA and FQGTGA. The CDR3 consists of 14 residues.

The V and J genes are TRBV27 and TRBJ1-1; possibly TRBD1 for D (6 bases). The CDR3 contains 16 residues. V was trimmed by 1 base and J by 0 bases, leaving 12 bases between them. The V gene's germline CDR1 is MNHEY and CDR2 SMNVEV (reference sequence). CDR3 sequence (DNA): TGTGCCAGCAGTTTATTACAGGGCCTGATGAACACTGAAGCTTTCTTT. It encodes CASSLLQGLMNTEAFF.

There are a few counts of this clone. This sequence joins TRBV4-3 and TRBJ1-1; no firm D call. CDR3 length equals 15 residues. V lost 4 bases and J 7 bases, leaving 19 bases between the germline ends. Germline values: CDR1 LGHNA, CDR2 YSLEER. The CDR3: CASSLTPTVGYEAFF. The CDR3 DNA reads TGCGCCAGCAGCCTTACACCAACGGTCGGGTATGAAGCTTTCTTT.

The J gene is TRBJ1-1, the V gene TRBV18, with TRBD1 as a possible D gene (5 bases). The CDR3 has 13 amino acids. The germline V gene has CDR1 KGHSH and CDR2 LQKENI. V lost 6 bases and J lost 4, with 12 bases in between. The CDR3 DNA follows: TGTGCCAGCTCTCTTGGGGCAACCACTGAAGCTTTCTTT. This codes for CASSLGATTEAFF.

The J gene is TRBJ2-7, the V gene TRBV7-2, with 8 bases fitting TRBD1. The junction had 3 bases not matched to a gene; V was cut back by 3 bases and J by 2 bases. The germline CDR1 and CDR2 sequences are SGHTA and FQGNSA. CDR3 length: 14 residues. The CDR3 DNA reads TGTGCCAGCAGCTTTCGACAGGGGCCCTACGAGCAGTACTTC. As protein: CASSFRQGPYEQYF. The full variable domain, completed using reference TRBV7-2 and TRBJ2-7, is GAGVSQSPSNKVTEKGKDVELRCDPISGHTALYWYRQSLGQGLEFLIYFQGNSAPDKSGLPSDRFSAERTGGSVSTLTIQRTQQEDSAVYLCASSFRQGPYEQYFGPGTRLTVT.

This clone was observed a single time. The genes are TRBV30 and TRBJ2-3; 9 bases are a match to TRBD2. The V gene end was trimmed by 3 bases and the J gene end by 4 bases; junction bases not matched to a gene: 5. CDR3 length: 14 residues. The germline CDR1 and CDR2 sequences are GTSNPN and SVGIG (reference sequence). CDR3 DNA: TGTGCCTGGAGCGTAGCGGGAGTCTCAGATACGCAGTATTTT. This sequence encodes CAWSVAGVSDTQYF.